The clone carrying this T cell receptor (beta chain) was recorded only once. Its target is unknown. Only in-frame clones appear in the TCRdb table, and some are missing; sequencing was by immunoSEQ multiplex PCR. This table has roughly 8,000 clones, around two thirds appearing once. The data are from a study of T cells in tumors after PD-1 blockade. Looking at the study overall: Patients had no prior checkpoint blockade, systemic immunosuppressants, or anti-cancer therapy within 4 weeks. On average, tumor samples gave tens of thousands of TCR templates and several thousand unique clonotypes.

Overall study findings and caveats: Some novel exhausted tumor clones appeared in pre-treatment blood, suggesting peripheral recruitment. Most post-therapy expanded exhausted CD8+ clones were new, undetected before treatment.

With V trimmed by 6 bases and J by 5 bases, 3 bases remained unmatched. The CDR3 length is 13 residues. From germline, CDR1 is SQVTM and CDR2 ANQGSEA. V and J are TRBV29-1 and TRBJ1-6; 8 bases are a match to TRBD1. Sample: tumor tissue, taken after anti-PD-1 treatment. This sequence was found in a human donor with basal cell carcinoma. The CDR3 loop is CSVDREDNSPLHF. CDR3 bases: TGCAGCGTGGACAGGGAGGATAATTCACCCCTCCACTTT.